This T cell receptor (beta chain) appears in the sequencing data of a study of OX40 agonist ivuxolimab in advanced cancers. On this clone: The antigen remains undetermined.

Regarding the study as a whole: No antigen was identified for the clonally expanded peripheral T cells.

The table came from immunoSEQ multiplex PCR; TCRdb's copy has only in-frame clones and leaves some out. The top ten clones hold roughly an eighth of a sample with some 40,000 clones, roughly 80% of them seen once. This specimen was CD4+ or CD8+ T cells sorted from blood, taken in a trial of the OX40 agonist ivuxolimab. The receptor was isolated from an adult with an advanced solid tumor such as melanoma, head and neck, liver or kidney cancer.

The CDR3 region has the DNA TGCGCCAGCAGTCAATCGGTATGGGACACCAAGGAGACCCAGTACTTC. Protein: CASSQSVWDTKETQYF. The J gene is TRBJ2-5, the V gene TRBV23-1, with D perhaps matching TRBD1 (6 bases). TRBV23-1 is annotated as an ORF whose role is uncertain. Trimming stripped 0 bases from V and 5 bases from J, with 16 bases between. CDR3 length: 16 amino acids.